These 22 T cell receptor beta chains originate from one sample sequenced in a study of shared clonotypes between healthy human individuals. The assay was immunoSEQ multiplex PCR, and TCRdb's table has in-frame clones only and misses some. Seen here are fewer than 400,000 clones, around two thirds observed once, and the top ten hold about 9.3%. The sample taken for sequencing was memory CD4+ T cells sorted from blood. The subset: CD45RA-negative fraction. The receptors were gathered from a man aged 25-45 years in good health.

The genes are TRBV6-1 and TRBJ2-7; perhaps TRBD1 as D (8 bases). The CDR3 is 15 residues long. Trimming removed 10 bases at V and 5 bases at J, with 24 bases between. Germline V gene sequence: CDR1 MNHNS, CDR2 SASEGT. CDR3 protein: CATSSAWTGRDEQYF. DNA for the CDR3: TGTGCCACATCCTCCGCTTGGACAGGGAGGGACGAGCAGTACTTC.

Concerning this clone: This CDR3 fails to terminate in the conserved phenylalanine or tryptophan, so it likely reflects a read error. The DNA is left out, because the CDR3 cannot be placed on it with certainty; the CDR3 is given as TCRdb lists it. The chain is built from TRBV28 and TRBJ2-4; TRBD1, the D gene given by the table, was not confirmed from the DNA. Germline-derived CDR1 and CDR2 are MDHEN and SYDVKM. Including both end residues, the CDR3 is 12 amino acids long. The CDR3 protein is CASSSSGHQFIL.

The sample holds one count of this clone. One end of the junction does not line up with germline, which may come from a read error. V is TRBV7-9 and J is TRBJ1-2, with D uncertain. Per germline, CDR1 SEHNR and CDR2 FQNEAQ (reference sequence). CDR3 length equals 15 residues. CDR3 nucleotide sequence: TGTGCCAGCAGCCTAGCCTCGATTGGAGACCATGGCTACACCTTC. Translation: CASSLASIGDHGYTF.

This clone occurred once. V usage is TRBV11-2 and J usage is TRBJ2-1, with a weak D call TRBD2 (5 bases). Germline assignment: CDR1 SGHAT and CDR2 FQNNGV. The CDR3 length is 15 residues. The germline V and J ends were trimmed by 5 bases and 1 base, with 12 bases remaining between them. The DNA for the CDR3 is TGTGCCAGCAGCCGTGGGAGTATGTCCTACAATGAGCAGTTCTTC. This translates into CASSRGSMSYNEQFF.

This clone occurred once. The rearrangement joins TRBV7-6 to TRBJ2-3; possibly TRBD1 for D (6 bases). This CDR3 has 16 residues. Trimming took off 1 base at V and 4 bases at J, with 15 bases between the two ends. Germline V gene lookup returns CDR1 SGHVS and CDR2 FNYEAQ. CDR3 nucleotides: TGTGCCAGCAGCTTAGTCGCCAGGGGATCTGCAGATACGCAGTATTTT. It encodes CASSLVARGSADTQYF.

The chain couples TRBV29-1 to TRBJ2-3; D may be TRBD1 (5 bases). This CDR3 contains 13 residues. The V and J ends lost 4 bases and 7 bases respectively, with 15 bases between them. Germline V gives CDR1 SQVTM, CDR2 ANQGSEA. DNA for the CDR3: TGCAGCGTTGTAGGTGGGGCCAGACATACGCAGTATTTT. Translating gives CSVVGGARHTQYF.

V and J are TRBV28 and TRBJ2-7, with 8 bases fitting TRBD2. The CDR3 is made up of 16 amino acids. Germline values: CDR1 MDHEN, CDR2 SYDVKM. The J segment lost 2 bases and the V segment lost 4 bases, leaving 10 bases of the junction unmatched. Here the CDR3 DNA reads TGTGCCAGCAGTTACCCGGGACTAGTTGGGACCTACGAGCAGTACTTC. Translated: CASSYPGLVGTYEQYF.

The chain employs TRBV5-1 and TRBJ2-4; D is possibly TRBD2 (6 bases). There are 15 residues in the CDR3. The germline V gene encodes CDR1 SGHRS and CDR2 YFSETQ. Trimming cost V 2 bases and J 7 bases, with 16 bases left between them. CDR3 sequence: CASSFTATGGNIQYF. CDR3 in DNA: TGCGCCAGCAGCTTTACTGCCACTGGGGGGAACATTCAGTACTTC.

The V call is TRBV18, the J call TRBJ1-1; D gene unclear. This CDR3 region has 15 residues. Trimming shortened V by 3 bases and J by 2 bases, and 13 bases separated the two germline ends. In germline, CDR1 is KGHSH, CDR2 LQKENI. The CDR3 spells CASSPLRPVNTEAFF. CDR3 in DNA: TGTGCCAGCTCACCGCTCCGACCGGTTAACACTGAAGCTTTCTTT.

In DNA form, the CDR3 reads TGTGCCAGCATGCAGGCTAATGAAAAACTGTTTTTT. Translating gives CASMQANEKLFF. V and J are TRBV28 and TRBJ1-4; D remains unclear. Germline V gene sequence: CDR1 MDHEN, CDR2 SYDVKM. Trimming pared 7 bases from V and 3 bases from J, leaving 6 bases between. The CDR3 extends over 12 amino acids. Drawing the rest from reference TRBV28 and TRBJ1-4, the complete variable domain is DVKVTQSSRYLVKRTGEKVFLECVQDMDHENMFWYRQDPGLGLRLIYFSYDVKMKEKGDIPEGYSVSREKKERFSLILESASTNQTSMYLCASMQANEKLFFGSGTQLSVL.

The chain couples TRBV6-1 to TRBJ2-3; TRBD2 matches 7 bases. The germline CDR1 and CDR2 sequences are MNHNS and SASEGT. This CDR3 has 15 amino acids. Losses at the gene ends were 6 bases for V and 4 bases for J; bases not matched to a gene: 10. The CDR3, as DNA: TGTGCCAGCAGCCATCTAGCGGCGGGGGCAGATACGCAGTATTTT. The encoded protein is CASSHLAAGADTQYF.

This chain uses TRBV5-1 with TRBJ2-1, with TRBD2 matching 9 bases. The CDR3 has 15 amino acids. J lost 3 bases, V lost 0 bases, and 1 base had no gene match. The germline V gene has CDR1 SGHRS and CDR2 YFSETQ. As DNA, the CDR3 is TGCGCCAGCAGCTTGGGGACTAGCGTCTACAATGAGCAGTTCTTC. This sequence encodes CASSLGTSVYNEQFF.

This rearrangement joins TRBV5-5 to TRBJ2-2; D is possibly TRBD2 (6 bases). The CDR3 loop spans 13 amino acids. CDR1 and CDR2 from the germline V gene are SGHKS and YYEKEE (reference sequence). V shed 4 bases and J shed 5 bases, with 9 bases lying between them. The CDR3: CASSRSGTGELFF. The DNA for the CDR3 is TGTGCCAGCAGCCGAAGCGGGACCGGGGAGCTGTTTTTT.

The V gene is TRBV7-2, the J gene TRBJ2-7, with a possible D match to TRBD2 (5 bases). Germline V gene sequence: CDR1 SGHTA, CDR2 FQGNSA. The CDR3 runs to 13 residues. Trimming left V 5 bases short and J 5 bases short, with 13 bases between. The CDR3 DNA is TGTGCCAGCAGCATGGCGGGTCCCCACGAGCAGTACTTC. This sequence encodes CASSMAGPHEQYF.

This clone was seen only a few times. The chain joins TRBV19 to TRBJ2-5, with 11 bases aligning to TRBD1. Looked up from germline, CDR1 is LNHDA and CDR2 is SQIVND (reference sequence). This CDR3 has 16 amino acids. Trimming at V came to 6 bases and at J to 5 bases, leaving 11 bases not matched to a gene. The CDR3 spells CASRGRDRGFGETQYF. The CDR3 DNA reads as TGTGCCAGTAGAGGCCGGGACAGGGGGTTTGGGGAGACCCAGTACTTC.

J is TRBJ1-5 and V is TRBV27; D ambiguous. Between the trimmed V and J ends, which lost 6 bases and 0 bases, there was a span of 9 bases. The CDR3 has 14 residues. Looked up from germline, CDR1 is MNHEY and CDR2 is SMNVEV (reference sequence). CDR3 sequence: CASRADYSNQPQHF. The CDR3 DNA follows: TGTGCCAGCAGGGCGGACTATAGCAATCAGCCCCAGCATTTT.

The V gene is TRBV19, the J gene TRBJ2-3; D assignment may be TRBD1 or TRBD2 (5 bases each). CDR1 LNHDA and CDR2 SQIVND come from the germline V gene (reference sequence). This CDR3 is built from 17 residues. The V end was cut by 7 bases, the J end by 0 bases, with 20 bases between. CDR3 DNA sequence: TGTGCCAGTATTGGGAGTAGAACGGACAATAGCACAGATACGCAGTATTTT. This encodes CASIGSRTDNSTDTQYF. Combining the CDR3 with reference TRBV19 and TRBJ2-3 gives the whole variable domain DGGITQSPKYLFRKEGQNVTLSCEQNLNHDAMYWYRQDPGQGLRLIYYSQIVNDFQKGDIAEGYSVSREKKESFPLTVTSAQKNPTAFYLCASIGSRTDNSTDTQYFGPGTRLTVL.

V is TRBV7-2 and J is TRBJ2-3; D is ambiguous. V was pared by 5 bases and J by 2 bases, with 11 bases between. This CDR3 has 14 residues. Germline V gives CDR1 SGHTA, CDR2 FQGNSA. The CDR3 spells CASSRVLPTDTQYF. In DNA form, the CDR3 reads TGTGCCAGCAGCCGGGTTCTACCCACAGATACGCAGTATTTT. The full variable domain, in which reference TRBV7-2 and TRBJ2-3 provide the parts outside the CDR3, is GAGVSQSPSNKVTEKGKDVELRCDPISGHTALYWYRQSLGQGLEFLIYFQGNSAPDKSGLPSDRFSAERTGGSVSTLTIQRTQQEDSAVYLCASSRVLPTDTQYFGPGTRLTVL.

This clone came up a few times. This rearrangement joins TRBV28 to TRBJ1-2; TRBD1 agrees at 7 bases. The V and J ends lost 7 bases and 1 base, in that order; junction bases with no gene match: 6. In germline, CDR1 is MDHEN, CDR2 SYDVKM. The CDR3 is 14 amino acids. The CDR3 nucleotides are TGTGCCAGCAAGCCAGGGGGAAATAACTATGGCTACACCTTC. Amino acids: CASKPGGNNYGYTF.

This clone was seen repeatedly, ten times or more. This chain uses TRBV30 with TRBJ2-5; perhaps TRBD1 as D (5 bases). V was clipped by 6 bases and J by 4 bases, with 15 bases between them. Germline CDR1 and CDR2: GTSNPN and SVGIG (reference sequence). The CDR3 consists of 13 residues. CDR3 protein: CACQQVTRETQYF. The DNA of the CDR3 is TGTGCCTGCCAACAGGTAACCCGAGAGACCCAGTACTTC.

The CDR3 nucleotides are TGTGCCAGCACCGACGAAAACTACGAGCAGTACTTC. This sequence encodes CASTDENYEQYF. The chain couples TRBV7-8 to TRBJ2-7; no clear D. Looked up from germline, CDR1 is SGHVS and CDR2 is FQNEAQ. This CDR3 comprises 12 residues. V was cut by 7 bases and J by 3 bases, with 10 bases left in between.

The chain uses TRBV6-5 and TRBJ2-5; a weak D match, TRBD1 (6 bases). The germline CDR1 and CDR2 sequences are MNHEY and SVGAGI. The ends were cut back, 5 bases at V and 7 bases at J, with 20 bases in the middle. CDR3 length equals 15 residues. CDR3 region: CASSVPGHATGTQYF. The CDR3 nucleotides are TGTGCCAGCAGTGTTCCGGGACATGCTACCGGGACCCAGTACTTC.